This entry lists 28 T cell receptor beta chains sequenced from one sample in a study of beta chain features in type 1 diabetes. Investigators reverse transcribed all isolated RNA, so they sequenced expressed TCRB transcripts. Only in-frame clones appear in the TCRdb table, and some are missing; sequencing was by immunoSEQ multiplex PCR. In the table there are approximately 160,000 clones, about 9.8% of which are singletons. Source material: central memory CD4+ T cells from blood. These receptors came from a woman younger than 35 in good health.

This clone was detected a few times. CDR3 amino acids: CASSAWDSTEAFF. CDR3 nucleotides: TGTGCCAGCAGCGCCTGGGACAGCACTGAAGCTTTCTTT. V gene TRBV11-2 combines with J gene TRBJ1-1; 7 bases align to TRBD1. The trim removed 5 bases at V and 4 bases at J, leaving 4 bases unmatched. In germline, CDR1 is SGHAT, CDR2 FQNNGV. This CDR3 contains 13 residues.

In its sample, this clone was seen a few times. The genes are TRBV30 and TRBJ1-1, with D perhaps matching TRBD1 (5 bases). The ends were cut back, 0 bases at V and 1 base at J, with 9 bases in the middle. Germline CDR1 is GTSNPN and CDR2 is SVGIG (reference sequence). This CDR3 has 14 amino acids. The CDR3 nucleotides are TGTGCCTGGAGTGTAGGGGATCCGAACACTGAAGCTTTCTTT. Translated: CAWSVGDPNTEAFF.

The chain has TRBV5-1 and TRBJ2-2; a possible D gene is TRBD2 (6 bases). This CDR3 comprises 16 residues. Per germline, CDR1 SGHRS and CDR2 YFSETQ. V lost 1 base and J 1 base, leaving 11 bases between the germline ends. The CDR3 DNA is TGCGCCAGCAGCTTGCGGGAGCAGCGGAACACCGGGGAGCTGTTTTTT. This encodes CASSLREQRNTGELFF. The full variable domain, completed using reference TRBV5-1 and TRBJ2-2, is KAGVTQTPRYLIKTRGQQVTLSCSPISGHRSVSWYQQTPGQGLQFLFEYFSETQRNKGNFPGRFSGRQFSNSRSEMNVSTLELGDSALYLCASSLREQRNTGELFFGEGSRLTVL.

As regards this clone: The junction departs from the called germline gene at one end, perhaps through a read error. This rearrangement joins TRBV11-1 to TRBJ2-3, with D hard to call. The CDR3 runs to 15 residues. The germline CDR1 and CDR2 sequences are SGHAT and FQDESV (reference sequence). The CDR3 spells CASSLNQVPTDTQYF. Written as DNA, the CDR3 is TGTGCGAGCAGCTTGAACCAGGTCCCTACAGATACGCAGTATTTT.

The chain carries TRBV19 and TRBJ1-2, with no clear D. The ends were cut back, 2 bases at V and 0 bases at J, with 7 bases in the middle. The CDR3 is 14 amino acids. CDR1 is LNHDA and CDR2 is SQIVND in the germline V gene (reference sequence). As DNA, the CDR3 is TGTGCCAGTAGTATATCCATCACTAACTATGGCTACACCTTC. It yields the protein CASSISITNYGYTF.

V usage is TRBV5-1 and J usage is TRBJ2-7, with 10 bases that match TRBD2. The V gene's germline CDR1 is SGHRS and CDR2 YFSETQ. CDR3 size: 16 residues. V lost 0 bases to trimming and J lost 6 bases; unmatched junction nucleotides: 9. In nucleotides, the CDR3 is TGCGCCAGCAGCTTGGGGTCTGTAGCGGGAGGTCTCGAGCAGTACTTC. Translation gives CASSLGSVAGGLEQYF.

There are a few counts of this clone. The CDR3 DNA is TGTGCCAGCAGCCGGGACAGGGTGGGCACTGAAGCTTTCTTT. Its protein product is CASSRDRVGTEAFF. The V gene is TRBV7-2, the J gene TRBJ1-1; 9 positions match TRBD1. The CDR3 consists of 14 residues. CDR1 is SGHTA and CDR2 is FQGNSA in the germline V gene. Losses at the gene ends were 5 bases for V and 4 bases for J; bases not matched to a gene: 5. The full variable domain, with the rest looked up from reference TRBV7-2 and TRBJ1-1, is GAGVSQSPSNKVTEKGKDVELRCDPISGHTALYWYRQSLGQGLEFLIYFQGNSAPDKSGLPSDRFSAERTGGSVSTLTIQRTQQEDSAVYLCASSRDRVGTEAFFGQGTRLTVV.

The genes are TRBV9 and TRBJ2-7; TRBD2 matches 11 bases. Germline trimming cut 0 bases from V and 5 bases from J; bases unmatched to any gene: 4. Germline CDR1 is SGDLS and CDR2 is YYNGEE. The CDR3 consists of 15 residues. The CDR3 DNA reads as TGTGCCAGCAGCGTAGGCGTGACTAGCGGGAACGAGCAGTACTTC. This translates into CASSVGVTSGNEQYF.

The J gene is TRBJ2-1, the V gene TRBV13, with 8 bases that match TRBD2. With V trimmed by 6 bases and J by 9 bases, 13 bases remained unmatched. Germline assignment: CDR1 PRHDT and CDR2 FYEKMQ (reference sequence). The CDR3 extends over 15 amino acids. The CDR3 here is CASSESGGRSSEQFF. CDR3 DNA: TGTGCCAGCAGTGAAAGCGGCGGGAGGTCTTCTGAGCAGTTCTTC.

This clone has at least ten counts. The rearrangement joins TRBV4-1 to TRBJ2-3; TRBD2 matches 8 bases. From germline, CDR1 is MGHRA and CDR2 YSYEKL. The CDR3 is 16 amino acids. The V segment lost 9 bases and the J segment 0 bases; nucleotides outside the gene matches: 11. The CDR3: CARTPTLAVSTDTQYF. Written as DNA, the CDR3 is TGCGCCAGGACACCAACACTAGCGGTTAGCACAGATACGCAGTATTTT.

This clone was found a few times. V and J are TRBV27 and TRBJ1-1; unclear D gene. V was clipped by 5 bases and J by 0 bases, with 13 bases between them. CDR3 size: 15 residues. Germline lookup yields CDR1 MNHEY and CDR2 SMNVEV (reference sequence). In nucleotides, the CDR3 is TGTGCCAGCAGTGACCCAGGAAAACTGAACACTGAAGCTTTCTTT. Encoded protein: CASSDPGKLNTEAFF.

This clone was detected a few times. Sequence at one end of the junction differs from germline and may be a read error. The chain has TRBV7-7 and TRBJ2-1; 10 nucleotides agree with TRBD1. In germline, CDR1 is SSHAT, CDR2 FNYEAQ (reference sequence). This CDR3 contains 17 residues. The CDR3 DNA follows: TGTGCTAGCAGCTCACAGCCGGGACAGGGGCCCGGGGATGAGCAGTTCTTC. It yields the protein CASSSQPGQGPGDEQFF.

This chain joins TRBV5-4 and TRBJ2-2; D uncertain. Germline CDR1 is SGHNT and CDR2 is YYREEE (reference sequence). V was clipped by 4 bases and J by 0 bases, with 16 bases between them. This CDR3 is built from 17 residues. The chain's CDR3 is CASSAHPDISNTGELFF. DNA of the CDR3: TGTGCCAGCAGCGCGCACCCCGACATATCGAACACCGGGGAGCTGTTTTTT.

The V call is TRBV10-2, the J call TRBJ2-7; 11 bases map to TRBD1. V shed 2 bases, J shed 8 bases, and the junction held 5 bases outside the gene matches. Germline loops: CDR1 WSHSY, CDR2 SAAADI. CDR3 length: 14 residues. CDR3 sequence (DNA): TGCGCCAGCAGTGAGGGGGGACAGGGGGATAAGCAGTACTTC. Encoded protein: CASSEGGQGDKQYF.

This clone has only a few counts. The chain has TRBV13 and TRBJ2-6; 12 nucleotides line up with TRBD1. Trimming removed 2 bases from V and 4 bases from J; junction bases left unmatched: 9. Germline V gene data show CDR1 as PRHDT and CDR2 as FYEKMQ (reference sequence). The CDR3 loop spans 19 amino acids. The DNA of the CDR3 is TGTGCCAGCAGCTTATCGCCGGGACAGGGGGCCTGGGGGGCCAACGTCCTGACTTTC. Translating gives CASSLSPGQGAWGANVLTF.

The rearrangement links TRBV7-2 to TRBJ2-3; no clear D. Germline-derived CDR1 and CDR2 are SGHTA and FQGNSA. Trimming pared 1 base from V and 0 bases from J, leaving 11 bases between. The CDR3 length is 16 residues. Here the CDR3 reads CASSLERAPSTDTQYF. CDR3 DNA: TGTGCCAGCAGCTTAGAAAGAGCCCCTAGCACAGATACGCAGTATTTT.

CDR3 DNA sequence: TGTGCCAGTACCCTAGGCGGGTGGGCAGGGGATAGCAATCAGCCCCAGCATTTT. Its protein is CASTLGGWAGDSNQPQHF. The chain uses TRBV19 and TRBJ1-5; possible D gene TRBD1, 6 bases. The CDR3 is made up of 18 amino acids. V was shortened by 7 bases and J by 0 bases, with 22 bases between the two germline ends. Germline V lookup: CDR1 LNHDA, CDR2 SQIVND (reference sequence).

In its sample, this clone was seen a few times. The chain employs TRBV5-1 and TRBJ1-2, with unresolved D. V shed 4 bases and J shed 8 bases, with 15 bases lying between them. CDR3 length: 13 residues. Germline assignment: CDR1 SGHRS and CDR2 YFSETQ. The CDR3 loop reads CASSVGPSGGYTF. As DNA, the CDR3 is TGCGCCAGCAGCGTGGGCCCCTCGGGAGGCTACACCTTC.

This clone has only a few counts. The chain combines TRBV7-9 with TRBJ2-7, with 11 bases that match TRBD2. CDR1 and CDR2 (germline): SEHNR, FQNEAQ (reference sequence). The CDR3 length is 12 residues. V shed 11 bases, J shed 6 bases, and the junction held 6 bases outside the gene matches. CDR3 nucleotides: TGTGCCGGTGTAGCGGGAGGGGGCGAGCAGTACTTC. Protein sequence: CAGVAGGGEQYF.

This clone was seen more than once but under ten times. This chain joins TRBV5-1 and TRBJ2-7; 7 nucleotides align to TRBD1. The CDR3 spans 14 residues. The germline CDR1 and CDR2 sequences are SGHRS and YFSETQ. With 2 bases clipped from V and 6 bases from J, the junction kept 8 bases outside the gene matches. CDR3 residues: CASSFIQGTSEQYF. For the CDR3, the DNA is TGCGCCAGCAGCTTTATACAGGGGACAAGCGAGCAGTACTTC.

This clone was recorded a few times. V gene TRBV18 combines with J gene TRBJ2-5; 7 bases line up with TRBD1. The CDR3 is 12 amino acids. V shed 7 bases, J shed 3 bases, and the junction held 2 bases outside the gene matches. The germline V gene encodes CDR1 KGHSH and CDR2 LQKENI. CDR3 region: CASLTGEETQYF. CDR3 DNA sequence: TGTGCCAGCTTAACAGGGGAAGAGACCCAGTACTTC.

The chain carries TRBV5-4 and TRBJ1-6; perhaps TRBD1 as D (6 bases). Germline-derived CDR1 and CDR2 are SGHNT and YYREEE (reference sequence). CDR3 length: 15 residues. The V and J ends lost 0 bases and 8 bases respectively, with 12 bases between them. Here the CDR3 DNA reads TGTGCCAGCAGCTTGGCGGTGGGGGCTTATTCACCCCTCCACTTT. Protein product: CASSLAVGAYSPLHF.

This clone turned up a few times. The chain is built from TRBV5-1 and TRBJ2-3, with 7 bases that match TRBD1. J was trimmed by 6 bases and V by 5 bases; bases with no gene match: 12. Germline lookup yields CDR1 SGHRS and CDR2 YFSETQ. The CDR3 is made up of 15 amino acids. This CDR3 is CASSSTGQLTDTQYF. The CDR3 DNA sequence: TGCGCCAGCAGTTCGACAGGGCAACTAACGGATACGCAGTATTTT. Supplemented by reference TRBV5-1 and TRBJ2-3, the full variable domain reads KAGVTQTPRYLIKTRGQQVTLSCSPISGHRSVSWYQQTPGQGLQFLFEYFSETQRNKGNFPGRFSGRQFSNSRSEMNVSTLELGDSALYLCASSSTGQLTDTQYFGPGTRLTVL.

There are a few counts of this clone. CDR3: CASTHPGLAGGNTDTQYF. The CDR3 DNA follows: TGCGCCAGCACCCATCCGGGACTAGCGGGGGGTAACACAGATACGCAGTATTTT. The rearrangement joins TRBV4-1 to TRBJ2-3; 15 positions match TRBD2. Germline CDR1 is MGHRA and CDR2 is YSYEKL. The CDR3 sequence is 18 residues long. The V and J ends lost 7 bases and 2 bases, in that order; junction bases with no gene match: 10.

The chain employs TRBV28 and TRBJ1-1; 7 bases match TRBD1. V gave up 5 bases and J gave up 6 bases; unmatched junction bases: 15. CDR1 and CDR2 from the germline V gene are MDHEN and SYDVKM. The CDR3 has 16 amino acids. The CDR3 protein is CASSPRQGRAEAEAFF. CDR3 DNA: TGTGCCAGCAGTCCCCGACAGGGCCGAGCGGAGGCTGAAGCTTTCTTT.

This clone was detected a few times. The chain couples TRBV4-3 to TRBJ1-6, with D perhaps matching TRBD1 (5 bases). The CDR3 covers 15 residues. Looked up from germline, CDR1 is LGHNA and CDR2 is YSLEER. V dropped 1 base and J dropped 8 bases, with 12 bases sitting between them. The CDR3 bases are TGCGCCAGCAGCCAAGGCTCCCCGGGGGATTCACCCCTCCACTTT. This gives the protein CASSQGSPGDSPLHF.

The J gene is TRBJ2-1, the V gene TRBV4-3; D is possibly TRBD2 (6 bases). Between the trimmed V and J ends, which lost 0 bases and 3 bases, there was a span of 9 bases. In germline, CDR1 is LGHNA, CDR2 YSLEER. The CDR3 runs 15 residues. The CDR3 loop is CASSQEAGFYNEQFF. In nucleotides, the CDR3 is TGCGCCAGCAGCCAAGAGGCGGGGTTCTACAATGAGCAGTTCTTC.

The chain is built from TRBV11-2 and TRBJ2-3; TRBD2 might be the D (6 bases). Germline V lookup: CDR1 SGHAT, CDR2 FQNNGV. The CDR3 covers 17 residues. Deletions cut 1 base from V and 2 bases from J, with 16 bases between. Here the CDR3 reads CASSLGVAGRNTDTQYF. CDR3 DNA: TGTGCCAGCAGCTTAGGAGTAGCAGGGAGGAACACAGATACGCAGTATTTT.